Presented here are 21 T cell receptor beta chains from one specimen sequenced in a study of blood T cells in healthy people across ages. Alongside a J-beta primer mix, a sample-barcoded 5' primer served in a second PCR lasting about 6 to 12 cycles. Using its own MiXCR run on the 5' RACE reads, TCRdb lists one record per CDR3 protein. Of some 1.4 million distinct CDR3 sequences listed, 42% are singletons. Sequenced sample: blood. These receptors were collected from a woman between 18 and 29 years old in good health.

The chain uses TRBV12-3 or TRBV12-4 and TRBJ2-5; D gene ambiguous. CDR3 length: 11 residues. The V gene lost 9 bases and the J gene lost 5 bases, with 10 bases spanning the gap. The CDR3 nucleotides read TGTGCCAGTGGGGTGGGCGAGACCCAGTACTTC. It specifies CASGVGETQYF.

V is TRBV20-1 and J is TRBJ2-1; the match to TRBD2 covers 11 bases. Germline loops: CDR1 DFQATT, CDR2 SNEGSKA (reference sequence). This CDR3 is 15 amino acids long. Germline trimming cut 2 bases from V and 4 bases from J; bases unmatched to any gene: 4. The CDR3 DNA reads TGCAGTGCTAGAATCGGACTAGCGGGTTACAATGAGCAGTTCTTC. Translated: CSARIGLAGYNEQFF.

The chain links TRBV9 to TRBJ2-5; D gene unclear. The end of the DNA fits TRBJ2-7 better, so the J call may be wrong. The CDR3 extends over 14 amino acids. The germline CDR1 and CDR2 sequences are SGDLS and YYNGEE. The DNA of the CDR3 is TGTGCCAGCAGCGTAGACGGTTCTATGTACGAGCAGTACTTC. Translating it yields CASSVDGSMYEQYF.

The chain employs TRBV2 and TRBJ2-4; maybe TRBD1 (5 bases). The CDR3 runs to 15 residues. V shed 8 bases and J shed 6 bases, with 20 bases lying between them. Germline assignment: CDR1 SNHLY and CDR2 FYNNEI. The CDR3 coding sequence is TGTGCCAGCTCTGAATTTGGGGCCCATCTAAACATTCAGTACTTC. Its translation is CASSEFGAHLNIQYF. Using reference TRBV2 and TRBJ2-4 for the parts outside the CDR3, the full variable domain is EPEVTQTPSHQVTQMGQEVILRCVPISNHLYFYWYRQILGQKVEFLVSFYNNEISEKSEIFDDQFSVERPDGSNFTLKIRSTKLEDSAMYFCASSEFGAHLNIQYFGAGTRLSVL.

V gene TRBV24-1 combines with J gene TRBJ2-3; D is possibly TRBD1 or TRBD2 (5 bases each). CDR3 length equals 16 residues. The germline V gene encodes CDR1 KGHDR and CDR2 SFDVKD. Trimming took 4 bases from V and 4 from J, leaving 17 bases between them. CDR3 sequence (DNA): TGTGCCACCAGTGACCTCCGGGACCCGGACCCAGATACGCAGTATTTT. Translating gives CATSDLRDPDPDTQYF.

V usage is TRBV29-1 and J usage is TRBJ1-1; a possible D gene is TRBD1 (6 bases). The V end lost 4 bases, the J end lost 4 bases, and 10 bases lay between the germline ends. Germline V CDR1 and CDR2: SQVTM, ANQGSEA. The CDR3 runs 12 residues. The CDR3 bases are TGCAGCGTTGGTGGAGGGGGCACTGAAGCTTTCTTT. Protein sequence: CSVGGGGTEAFF.

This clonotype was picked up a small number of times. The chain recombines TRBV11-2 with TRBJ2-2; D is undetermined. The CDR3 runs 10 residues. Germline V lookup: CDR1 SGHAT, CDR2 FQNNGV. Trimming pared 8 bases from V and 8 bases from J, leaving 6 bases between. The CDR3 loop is CASSKGELFF. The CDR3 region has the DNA TGTGCCAGCTCCAAGGGGGAGCTGTTTTTT.

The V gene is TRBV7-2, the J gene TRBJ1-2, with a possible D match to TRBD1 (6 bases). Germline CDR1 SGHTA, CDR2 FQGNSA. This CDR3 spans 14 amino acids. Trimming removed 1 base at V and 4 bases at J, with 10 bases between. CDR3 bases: TGTGCCAGCAGCTTAGACAGGGCAACCTATGGCTACACCTTC. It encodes CASSLDRATYGYTF.

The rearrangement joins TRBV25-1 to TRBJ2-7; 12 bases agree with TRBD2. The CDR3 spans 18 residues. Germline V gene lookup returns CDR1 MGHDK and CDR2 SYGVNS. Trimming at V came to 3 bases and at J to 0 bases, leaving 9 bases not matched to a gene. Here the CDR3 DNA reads TGTGCCAGCAGTGATCCCTCTAGCGGGGGGGGAAGCTCCTACGAGCAGTACTTC. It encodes CASSDPSSGGGSSYEQYF.

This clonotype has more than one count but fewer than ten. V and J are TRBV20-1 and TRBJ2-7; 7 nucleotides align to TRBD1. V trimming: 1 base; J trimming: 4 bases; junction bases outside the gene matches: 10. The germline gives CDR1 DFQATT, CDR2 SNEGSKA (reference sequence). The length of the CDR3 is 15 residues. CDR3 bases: TGCAGTGCTAGAGCAGCGGCAGGGGGTCAGTACGAGCAGTACTTC. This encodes CSARAAAGGQYEQYF.

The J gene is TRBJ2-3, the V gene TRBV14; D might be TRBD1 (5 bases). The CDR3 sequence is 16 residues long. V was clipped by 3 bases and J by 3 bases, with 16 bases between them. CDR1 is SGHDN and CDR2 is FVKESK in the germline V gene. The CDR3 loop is CASSQGPQGWTDTQYF. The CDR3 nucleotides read TGTGCCAGCAGCCAGGGTCCCCAGGGTTGGACAGATACGCAGTATTTT. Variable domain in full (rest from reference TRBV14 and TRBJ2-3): EAGVTQFPSHSVIEKGQTVTLRCDPISGHDNLYWYRRVMGKEIKFLLHFVKESKQDESGMPNNRFLAERTGGTYSTLKVQPAELEDSGVYFCASSQGPQGWTDTQYFGPGTRLTVL.

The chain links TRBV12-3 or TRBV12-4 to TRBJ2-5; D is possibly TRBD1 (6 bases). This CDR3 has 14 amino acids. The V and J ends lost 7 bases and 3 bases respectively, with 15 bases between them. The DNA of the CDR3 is TGTGCCAGCAACTTAAGCGGACAGAAAGAGACCCAGTACTTC. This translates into CASNLSGQKETQYF.

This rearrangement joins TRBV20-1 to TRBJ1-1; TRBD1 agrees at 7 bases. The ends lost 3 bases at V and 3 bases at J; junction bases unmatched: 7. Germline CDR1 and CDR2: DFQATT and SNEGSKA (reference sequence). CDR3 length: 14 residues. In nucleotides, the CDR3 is TGCAGTGCTAGGGTCAGGGGGACGGACACTGAAGCTTTCTTT. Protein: CSARVRGTDTEAFF.

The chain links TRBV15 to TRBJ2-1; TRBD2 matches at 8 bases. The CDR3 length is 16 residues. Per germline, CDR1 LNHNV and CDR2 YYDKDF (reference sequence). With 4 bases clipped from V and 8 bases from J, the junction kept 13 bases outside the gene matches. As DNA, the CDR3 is TGTGCCACCAGCACAAGTCCAACTAGCGGTGCGGATGAGCAGTTCTTC. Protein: CATSTSPTSGADEQFF. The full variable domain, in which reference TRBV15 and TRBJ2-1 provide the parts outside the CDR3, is DAMVIQNPRYQVTQFGKPVTLSCSQTLNHNVMYWYQQKSSQAPKLLFHYYDKDFNNEADTPDNFQSRRPNTSFCFLDIRSPGLGDTAMYLCATSTSPTSGADEQFFGPGTRLTVL.

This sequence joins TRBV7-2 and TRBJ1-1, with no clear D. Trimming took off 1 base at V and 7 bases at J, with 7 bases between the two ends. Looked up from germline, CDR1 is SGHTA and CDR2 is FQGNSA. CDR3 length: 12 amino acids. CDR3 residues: CASSLVAGEAFF. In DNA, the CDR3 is TGTGCCAGCAGCTTAGTAGCAGGTGAAGCTTTCTTT.

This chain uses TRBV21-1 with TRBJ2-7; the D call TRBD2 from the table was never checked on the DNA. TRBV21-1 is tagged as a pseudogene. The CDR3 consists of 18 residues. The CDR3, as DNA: TGTGCCAGCAGCAAAGCGCTTTCGACAGCTAATCCAAAGGCCGAGCAGTACTTC. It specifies CASSKALSTANPKAEQYF.

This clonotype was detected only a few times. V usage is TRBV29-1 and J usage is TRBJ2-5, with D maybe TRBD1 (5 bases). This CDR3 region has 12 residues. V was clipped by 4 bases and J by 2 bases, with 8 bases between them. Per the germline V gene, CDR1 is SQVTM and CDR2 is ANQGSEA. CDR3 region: CSVVQGQETQYF. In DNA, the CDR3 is TGCAGCGTTGTGCAGGGACAAGAGACCCAGTACTTC.

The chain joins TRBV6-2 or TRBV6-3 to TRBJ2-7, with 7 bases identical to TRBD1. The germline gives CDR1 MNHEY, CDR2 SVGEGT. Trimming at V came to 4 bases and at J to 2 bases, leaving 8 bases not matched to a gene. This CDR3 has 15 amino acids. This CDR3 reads CASSFLEDRTYEQYF. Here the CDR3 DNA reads TGTGCCAGCAGTTTTCTAGAGGACAGGACCTACGAGCAGTACTTC.

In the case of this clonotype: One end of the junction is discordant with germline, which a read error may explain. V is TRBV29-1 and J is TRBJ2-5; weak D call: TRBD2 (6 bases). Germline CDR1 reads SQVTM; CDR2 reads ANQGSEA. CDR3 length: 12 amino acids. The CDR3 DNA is TGCAGCGTTTGGGACTCCCAAGAGACCCTGTACTTC. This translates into CSVWDSQETLYF.

CDR3 loop: CASTRNTSYEQYF. CDR3 sequence (DNA): TGTGCCAGCACTCGTAATACTTCCTACGAGCAGTACTTC. The J gene is TRBJ2-7, the V gene TRBV2, with D hard to call. Germline CDR1 SNHLY, CDR2 FYNNEI. The CDR3 is made up of 13 amino acids. Trimming took off 7 bases at V and 1 base at J, with 11 bases between the two ends. Supplemented by reference TRBV2 and TRBJ2-7, the full variable domain reads EPEVTQTPSHQVTQMGQEVILRCVPISNHLYFYWYRQILGQKVEFLVSFYNNEISEKSEIFDDQFSVERPDGSNFTLKIRSTKLEDSAMYFCASTRNTSYEQYFGPGTRLTVT.

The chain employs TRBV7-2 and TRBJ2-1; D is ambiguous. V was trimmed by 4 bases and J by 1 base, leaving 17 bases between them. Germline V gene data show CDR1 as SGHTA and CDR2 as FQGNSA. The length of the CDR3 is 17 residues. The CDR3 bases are TGTGCCAGCAGCTCAGTTGAGGTTGTATATTCCTACAATGAGCAGTTCTTC. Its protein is CASSSVEVVYSYNEQFF.